The entry below describes one T cell receptor (beta chain). Its antigen remains unidentified. Partitioning of CD4+ cells yielded a CD45RA+ naive subset and a CD45RA-negative memory subset. This specimen comes from a study of shared clonotypes between healthy human individuals. Profiling relied on immunoSEQ multiplex PCR, and the TCRdb table lists in-frame clones only, not all of them. The sample shows some 2.1 million clones, roughly 95% of them seen only once. Study-wide results and limits: It was the few donors that limited the genetic and exposure-history diversity represented. With several donors compared, 5% to 5.5% of naive CD4 clonotypes were shared.

The CDR3 extends over 13 amino acids. V lost 7 bases, J lost 7 bases, and 13 bases lay in between. Germline V gene lookup returns CDR1 MNHEY and CDR2 SVGAGI. The chain carries TRBV6-5 and TRBJ2-2, with unresolved D. The receptor was isolated from a man younger than 30 in good health. Sequenced input: naive CD4+ T cells sorted from blood. Subset specified: CD45RA+ positively selected. The CDR3: CASTPRTGGELFF. CDR3 DNA sequence: TGTGCCAGCACCCCCAGAACTGGCGGGGAGCTGTTTTTT.